The 17 T cell receptor beta chains presented below share a single source sample, sequenced in a study of blood T cell repertoires in COVID-19. Profiled with immunoSEQ multiplex PCR; TCRdb holds only in-frame clones, not every one. The sample carries 150,000 to 200,000 clones, approximately 90% recorded once. Sequencing was carried out using peripheral blood. These receptors came from a man aged 65 to 79 with active or convalescent COVID-19.

The rearrangement uses TRBV19 and TRBJ1-5; D is perhaps TRBD1 (5 bases). CDR1 and CDR2 from the germline V gene are LNHDA and SQIVND (reference sequence). This CDR3 contains 12 residues. V was shortened by 6 bases and J by 5 bases, with 8 bases between the two germline ends. The DNA for the CDR3 is TGTGCCAGTAGCTTACAGGATCAGCCCCAGCATTTT. It yields the protein CASSLQDQPQHF.

The gene calls are TRBV11-2 and TRBJ1-4; D may be TRBD1 (6 bases). The CDR3 is 14 amino acids. Trimming took 7 bases from V and 8 from J, leaving 17 bases between them. CDR1 SGHAT and CDR2 FQNNGV come from the germline V gene. The CDR3 DNA sequence: TGTGCCAGCACCAAAGACAGGTTGCGCGAAAAACTGTTTTTT. The encoded protein is CASTKDRLREKLFF.

V gene TRBV7-7 combines with J gene TRBJ2-7, with 11 nucleotides matching TRBD2. With 1 base clipped from V and 7 bases from J, the junction kept 6 bases outside the gene matches. Germline V gene sequence: CDR1 SSHAT, CDR2 FNYEAQ (reference sequence). The CDR3 is 15 amino acids. In DNA, the CDR3 is TGTGCCAGCAGCTTAGGGACTAGCGGGTCTGGGGAGCAGTACTTC. This codes for CASSLGTSGSGEQYF.

The chain carries TRBV6-2 or TRBV6-3 and TRBJ1-4; D remains ambiguous. Germline V CDR1 and CDR2: MNHEY, SVGEGT. The CDR3 has 16 amino acids. V shed 0 bases and J shed 2 bases, with 10 bases lying between them. The chain's CDR3 is CASSYSKQTTNEKLFF. The CDR3 bases are TGTGCCAGCAGTTACTCGAAACAGACGACTAATGAAAAACTGTTTTTT.

The chain couples TRBV5-6 to TRBJ2-7; 9 bases agree with TRBD1. V lost 4 bases and J lost 5; bases outside the gene matches: 4. Germline values: CDR1 SGHDT, CDR2 YYEEEE. CDR3 length: 13 amino acids. CDR3 nucleotide sequence: TGTGCCAGCAGCCCACAGGGGGCCAACGAGCAGTACTTC. It yields the protein CASSPQGANEQYF.

This chain uses TRBV6-2 or TRBV6-3 with TRBJ2-2, with D perhaps matching TRBD2 (5 bases). The V end lost 4 bases, the J end lost 3 bases, and 12 bases lay between the germline ends. The germline V gene has CDR1 MNHEY and CDR2 SVGEGT. The CDR3 runs 15 residues. The CDR3 spells CASSSPEDYTGELFF. As DNA, the CDR3 is TGTGCCAGCAGTTCTCCCGAGGACTACACCGGGGAGCTGTTTTTT.

The chain recombines TRBV7-9 with TRBJ2-5; D is unresolved. The CDR3 runs 11 residues. Germline V gene sequence: CDR1 SEHNR, CDR2 FQNEAQ (reference sequence). V was pared by 4 bases and J by 3 bases, with 3 bases between. CDR3 coding DNA: TGTGCCAGCAGCTCCGAAGAGACCCAGTACTTC. This translates into CASSSEETQYF.

The chain's CDR3 is CASSLDWGPNTEAFF. DNA of the CDR3: TGTGCCAGCAGCTTAGATTGGGGCCCGAACACTGAAGCTTTCTTT. The V gene is TRBV7-2, the J gene TRBJ1-1, with a possible D match to TRBD1 (5 bases). V shed 1 base and J shed 1 base, with 10 bases lying between them. The CDR3 has 15 amino acids. The germline V gene encodes CDR1 SGHTA and CDR2 FQGNSA.

The table lists this clone with a count of one. The V gene is TRBV7-2, the J gene TRBJ1-1; D gene unclear. This CDR3 is 15 amino acids long. Germline V gene sequence: CDR1 SGHTA, CDR2 FQGNSA. The ends were cut back, 1 base at V and 1 base at J, with 10 bases in the middle. Here the CDR3 DNA reads TGTGCCAGCAGCTTAGTGCGACTTAAGAACACTGAAGCTTTCTTT. This gives the protein CASSLVRLKNTEAFF.

The chain combines TRBV15 with TRBJ2-2, with D possibly matching TRBD2 (5 bases). This CDR3 is 14 amino acids long. Trimming pared 1 base from V and 6 bases from J, leaving 9 bases between. In germline, CDR1 is LNHNV, CDR2 YYDKDF (reference sequence). The CDR3 sequence: CATSRGREPGELFF. The CDR3 DNA follows: TGTGCCACCAGCAGAGGTCGGGAACCCGGGGAGCTGTTTTTT.

This clone was picked up a small number of times. The rearrangement joins TRBV19 to TRBJ2-2; D is ambiguous. V lost 6 bases, J lost 5 bases, and 19 bases lay in between. The CDR3 is 16 amino acids. Germline lookup yields CDR1 LNHDA and CDR2 SQIVND (reference sequence). The DNA of the CDR3 is TGTGCCAGTAGCTCATTAGTCGCACGAGGAACCGGGGAGCTGTTTTTT. Translation: CASSSLVARGTGELFF.

Note on this clone: At one end, the junction sequence differs from germline, possibly due to a read error. V gene TRBV24-1 combines with J gene TRBJ2-2, with 8 nucleotides matching TRBD2. The CDR3 is made up of 13 amino acids. CDR1 is KGHDR and CDR2 is SFDVKD in the germline V gene. The CDR3 coding sequence is TGTGCCACCAGTGTAACTAGCGGCGGGCAGCTGTTTTTT. This sequence encodes CATSVTSGGQLFF.

The chain has TRBV3-1 (or the pseudogene TRBV3-2) and TRBJ2-7; D gene unclear. CDR1 and CDR2 from the germline V gene are LGHDT and YNNKEL (reference sequence). The CDR3 is made up of 14 amino acids. Trimming took off 0 bases at V and 2 bases at J, with 8 bases between the two ends. The CDR3 coding sequence is TGTGCCAGCAGCCAAGAATCCCCTGCCTACGAGCAGTACTTC. It is translated as CASSQESPAYEQYF.

The chain employs TRBV11-2 and TRBJ1-5; no reliable D call. CDR1 is SGHAT, CDR2 FQNNGV, per germline. There are 13 residues in the CDR3. Trimming removed 3 bases from V and 5 bases from J, with 8 bases in between. Here the CDR3 DNA reads TGTGCCAGCAGCTTGGGCACTTATCAGCCCCAGCATTTT. This sequence encodes CASSLGTYQPQHF.

This chain joins TRBV30 and TRBJ2-1, with D maybe TRBD2 (7 bases). CDR1 and CDR2 (germline): GTSNPN, SVGIG (reference sequence). V lost 0 bases, J lost 3 bases, and 12 bases lay in between. CDR3 length: 15 amino acids. This CDR3 reads CAWSVGRGIYNEQFF. CDR3 DNA: TGTGCCTGGAGTGTGGGGAGGGGGATCTACAATGAGCAGTTCTTC.

J is TRBJ2-7 and V is TRBV28; D gene uncertain. The V end lost 2 bases, the J end lost 6 bases, and 5 bases lay between the germline ends. Looked up from germline, CDR1 is MDHEN and CDR2 is SYDVKM. The CDR3 is made up of 11 amino acids. This chain's CDR3 is CASSLLLEQYF. The CDR3 bases are TGTGCCAGCAGTTTACTTCTCGAGCAGTACTTC.

The chain carries TRBV20-1 and TRBJ2-1, with a possible D match to TRBD1 (7 bases). Germline V gene sequence: CDR1 DFQATT, CDR2 SNEGSKA (reference sequence). V lost 3 bases, J lost 8 bases, and 26 bases lay in between. This CDR3 comprises 17 residues. CDR3 nucleotide sequence: TGCAGTGCTAGTGGGTTTTCTGTGGAGGGGGCTATTGATGAGCAGTTCTTC. Protein: CSASGFSVEGAIDEQFF.